This section outlines one T cell receptor beta chain sequence together with its context. Its target is unknown. TCRdb recomputed calls from the reads with MiXCR, one row per CDR3 protein. Of roughly 230,000 distinct CDR3 sequences listed, under 25% are singletons. The CDR3 contains 13 residues. The germline V and J ends were trimmed by 7 bases and 8 bases, with 15 bases remaining between them. Per the germline V gene, CDR1 is MGHRA and CDR2 is YSYEKL. These data originate in a study of T cell repertoires in cytomegalovirus infection. Study-wide context: Both a matching HLA type and CMV infection were indicated by public TCR beta signatures.

Study-wide results and limits: There were HLA-C-restricted CMV-specific TCR beta clonotypes dominating the ex vivo response. Cumulative frequency (of public TCR beta family members) identified carriers of CMV plus the relevant HLA.

This chain connects TRBV4-1 to TRBJ2-1; maybe TRBD1 (5 bases). Material: CD8+ T cells from PBMCs. This sequence originates from a human donor in good health (CMV status not recorded). Some clones in this sample may be carry-over from other donors' samples. CDR3 sequence (DNA): TGCGCCAGCAACAGCCAGGGTATTGATGAGCAGTTCTTC. Its translation: CASNSQGIDEQFF.